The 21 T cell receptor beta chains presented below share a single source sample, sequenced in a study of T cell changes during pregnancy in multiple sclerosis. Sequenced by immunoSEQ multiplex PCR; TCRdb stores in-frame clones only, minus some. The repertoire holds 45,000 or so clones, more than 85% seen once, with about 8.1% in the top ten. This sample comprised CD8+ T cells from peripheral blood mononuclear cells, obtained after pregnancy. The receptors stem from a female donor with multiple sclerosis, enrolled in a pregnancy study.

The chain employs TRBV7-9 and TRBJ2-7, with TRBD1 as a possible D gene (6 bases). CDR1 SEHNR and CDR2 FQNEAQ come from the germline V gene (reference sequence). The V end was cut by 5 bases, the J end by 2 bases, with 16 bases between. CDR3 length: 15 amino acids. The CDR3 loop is CASSVGHLGTYEQYF. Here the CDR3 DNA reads TGTGCCAGCAGCGTGGGACACCTTGGAACCTACGAGCAGTACTTC. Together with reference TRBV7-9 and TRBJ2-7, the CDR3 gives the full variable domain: DTGVSQNPRHKITKRGQNVTFRCDPISEHNRLYWYRQTLGQGPEFLTYFQNEAQLEKSRLLSDRFSAERPKGSFSTLEIQRTEQGDSAMYLCASSVGHLGTYEQYFGPGTRLTVT.

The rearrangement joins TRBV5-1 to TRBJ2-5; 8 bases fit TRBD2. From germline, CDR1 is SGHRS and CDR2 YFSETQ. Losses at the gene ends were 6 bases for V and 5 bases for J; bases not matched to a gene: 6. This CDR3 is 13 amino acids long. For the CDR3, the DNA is TGCGCCAGCAAATTTAGCGGGATTGAGACCCAGTACTTC. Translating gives CASKFSGIETQYF.

The CDR3 reads CASSIDGSSYNEQFF. The CDR3 coding sequence is TGTGCCAGTAGTATAGACGGGAGCTCCTACAATGAGCAGTTCTTC. V gene TRBV19 combines with J gene TRBJ2-1; possibly TRBD2 for D (6 bases). This CDR3 has 15 residues. Germline V gene sequence: CDR1 LNHDA, CDR2 SQIVND (reference sequence). Between the trimmed V and J ends, which lost 0 bases and 0 bases, there was a span of 6 bases.

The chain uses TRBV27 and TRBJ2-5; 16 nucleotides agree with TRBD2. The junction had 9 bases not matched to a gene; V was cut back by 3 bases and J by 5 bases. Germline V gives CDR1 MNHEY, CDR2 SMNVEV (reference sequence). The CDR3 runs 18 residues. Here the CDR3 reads CASSLVPGLAGGPETQYF. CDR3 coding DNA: TGTGCCAGCAGTTTGGTCCCGGGACTAGCGGGGGGGCCTGAGACCCAGTACTTC.

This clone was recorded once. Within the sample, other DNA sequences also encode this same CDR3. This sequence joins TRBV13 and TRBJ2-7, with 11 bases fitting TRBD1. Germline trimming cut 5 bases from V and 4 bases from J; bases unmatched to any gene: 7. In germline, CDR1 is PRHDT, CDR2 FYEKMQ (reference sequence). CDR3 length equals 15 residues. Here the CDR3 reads CASSPGQGASYEQYF. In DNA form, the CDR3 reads TGTGCCAGCAGCCCCGGACAGGGGGCATCTTACGAGCAGTACTTC.

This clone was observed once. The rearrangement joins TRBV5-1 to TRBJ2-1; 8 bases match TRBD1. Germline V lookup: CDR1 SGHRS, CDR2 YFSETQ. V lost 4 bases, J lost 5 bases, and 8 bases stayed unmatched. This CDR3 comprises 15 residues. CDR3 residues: CASSPRGPPNNEQFF. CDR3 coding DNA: TGCGCCAGCAGCCCCAGGGGGCCTCCAAACAATGAGCAGTTCTTC.

The DNA of the CDR3 is TGTGCCAGTACTCCAACGACAGGGAGTCATGAGCAGTTCTTC. Amino acids: CASTPTTGSHEQFF. The gene calls are TRBV19 and TRBJ2-1, with TRBD1 matching over 7 bases. The CDR3 contains 14 residues. Germline V gene lookup returns CDR1 LNHDA and CDR2 SQIVND (reference sequence). V shed 7 bases, J shed 8 bases, and the junction held 11 bases outside the gene matches.

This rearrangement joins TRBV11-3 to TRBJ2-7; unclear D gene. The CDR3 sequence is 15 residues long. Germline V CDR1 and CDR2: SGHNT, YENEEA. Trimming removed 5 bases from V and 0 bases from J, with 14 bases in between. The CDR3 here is CASSGAAESSYEQYF. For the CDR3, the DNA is TGTGCCAGCAGCGGCGCGGCGGAGAGCTCCTACGAGCAGTACTTC.

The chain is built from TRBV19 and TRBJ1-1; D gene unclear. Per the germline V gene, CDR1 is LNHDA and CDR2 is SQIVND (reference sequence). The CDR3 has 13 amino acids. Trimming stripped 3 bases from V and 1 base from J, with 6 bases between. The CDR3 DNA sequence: TGTGCCAGTAGTATCCGCGGGAACACTGAAGCTTTCTTT. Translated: CASSIRGNTEAFF. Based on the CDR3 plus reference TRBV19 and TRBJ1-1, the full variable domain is DGGITQSPKYLFRKEGQNVTLSCEQNLNHDAMYWYRQDPGQGLRLIYYSQIVNDFQKGDIAEGYSVSREKKESFPLTVTSAQKNPTAFYLCASSIRGNTEAFFGQGTRLTVV.

CDR3 in amino acids: CARGGGEAFF. The CDR3 DNA follows: TGTGCCAGGGGAGGGGGTGAAGCTTTCTTT. The chain carries TRBV2 and TRBJ1-1; weak D call: TRBD1 (6 bases). There are 10 residues in the CDR3. V gave up 9 bases and J gave up 7 bases, with 9 bases separating them. The germline V gene has CDR1 SNHLY and CDR2 FYNNEI.

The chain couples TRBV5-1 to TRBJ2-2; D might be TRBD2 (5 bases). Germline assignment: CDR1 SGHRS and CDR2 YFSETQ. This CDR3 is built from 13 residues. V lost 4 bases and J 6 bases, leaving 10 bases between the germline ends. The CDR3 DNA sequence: TGCGCCAGCAGCCGCCGGGGATCCGGGGAGCTGTTTTTT. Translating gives CASSRRGSGELFF.

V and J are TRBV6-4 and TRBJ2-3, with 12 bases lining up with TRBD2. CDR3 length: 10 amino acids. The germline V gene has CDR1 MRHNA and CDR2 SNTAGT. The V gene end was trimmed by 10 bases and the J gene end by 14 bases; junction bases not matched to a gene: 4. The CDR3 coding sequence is TGTGCCACCGGACTAGCGGGACTGTATTTT. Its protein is CATGLAGLYF.

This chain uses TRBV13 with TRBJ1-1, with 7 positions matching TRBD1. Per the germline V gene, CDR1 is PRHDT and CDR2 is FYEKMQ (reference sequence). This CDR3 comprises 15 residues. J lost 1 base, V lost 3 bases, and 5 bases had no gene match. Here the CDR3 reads CASSFYRGGNTEAFF. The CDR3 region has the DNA TGTGCCAGCAGCTTCTACAGGGGAGGGAACACTGAAGCTTTCTTT.

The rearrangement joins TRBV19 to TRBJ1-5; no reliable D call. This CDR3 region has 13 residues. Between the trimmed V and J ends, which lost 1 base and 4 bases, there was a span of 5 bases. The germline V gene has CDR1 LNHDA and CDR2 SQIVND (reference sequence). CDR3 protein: CASSIALNQPQHF. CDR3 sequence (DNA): TGTGCCAGTAGTATAGCTCTAAATCAGCCCCAGCATTTT.

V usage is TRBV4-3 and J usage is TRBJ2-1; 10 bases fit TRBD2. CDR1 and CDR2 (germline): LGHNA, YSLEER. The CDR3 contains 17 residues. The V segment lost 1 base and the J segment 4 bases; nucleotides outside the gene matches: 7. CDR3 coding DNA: TGCGCCAGCAGCCAAGTGGCTAGCGGGGGCTATTACAATGAGCAGTTCTTC. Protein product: CASSQVASGGYYNEQFF.

The CDR3 here is CASSGGGGEKLFF. The CDR3 DNA sequence: TGTGCCAGCAGCGGGGGGGGCGGTGAAAAACTGTTTTTT. The rearrangement links TRBV9 to TRBJ1-4; perhaps TRBD1 as D (6 bases). The germline CDR1 and CDR2 sequences are SGDLS and YYNGEE. The ends were cut back, 3 bases at V and 7 bases at J, with 10 bases in the middle. The CDR3 covers 13 residues.

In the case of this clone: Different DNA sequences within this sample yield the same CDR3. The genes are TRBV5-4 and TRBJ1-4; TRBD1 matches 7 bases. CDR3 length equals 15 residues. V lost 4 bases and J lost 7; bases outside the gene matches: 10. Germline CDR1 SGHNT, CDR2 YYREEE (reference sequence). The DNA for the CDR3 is TGTGCCAGCAGCACTACACCAGGGGGAGGTGAAAAACTGTTTTTT. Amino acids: CASSTTPGGGEKLFF.

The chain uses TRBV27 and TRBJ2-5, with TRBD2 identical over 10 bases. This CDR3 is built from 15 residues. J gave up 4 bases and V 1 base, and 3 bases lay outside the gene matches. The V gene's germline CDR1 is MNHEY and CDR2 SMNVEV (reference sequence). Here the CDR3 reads CASSLLAGGTETQYF. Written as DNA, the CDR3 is TGTGCCAGCAGTTTATTAGCGGGGGGAACAGAGACCCAGTACTTC.

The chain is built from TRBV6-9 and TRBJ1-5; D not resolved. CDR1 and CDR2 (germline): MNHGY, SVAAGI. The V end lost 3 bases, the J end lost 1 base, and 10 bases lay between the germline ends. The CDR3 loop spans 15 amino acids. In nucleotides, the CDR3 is TGTGCCAGCAGTTACCCACAGCACAGCAATCAGCCCCAGCATTTT. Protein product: CASSYPQHSNQPQHF.

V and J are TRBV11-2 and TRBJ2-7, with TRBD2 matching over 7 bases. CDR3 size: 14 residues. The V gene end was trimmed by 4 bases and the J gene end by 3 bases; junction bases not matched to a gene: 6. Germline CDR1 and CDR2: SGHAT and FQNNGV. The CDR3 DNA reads TGTGCCAGCAGCTCCTTTGGCGGGAGCTACGAGCAGTACTTC. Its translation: CASSSFGGSYEQYF.

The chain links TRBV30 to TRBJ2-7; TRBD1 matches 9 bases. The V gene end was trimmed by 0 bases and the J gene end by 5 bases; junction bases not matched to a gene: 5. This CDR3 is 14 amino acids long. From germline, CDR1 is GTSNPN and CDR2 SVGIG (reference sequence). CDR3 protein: CAWSVGTGYHEQYF. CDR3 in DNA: TGTGCCTGGAGTGTAGGGACAGGGTACCACGAGCAGTACTTC.